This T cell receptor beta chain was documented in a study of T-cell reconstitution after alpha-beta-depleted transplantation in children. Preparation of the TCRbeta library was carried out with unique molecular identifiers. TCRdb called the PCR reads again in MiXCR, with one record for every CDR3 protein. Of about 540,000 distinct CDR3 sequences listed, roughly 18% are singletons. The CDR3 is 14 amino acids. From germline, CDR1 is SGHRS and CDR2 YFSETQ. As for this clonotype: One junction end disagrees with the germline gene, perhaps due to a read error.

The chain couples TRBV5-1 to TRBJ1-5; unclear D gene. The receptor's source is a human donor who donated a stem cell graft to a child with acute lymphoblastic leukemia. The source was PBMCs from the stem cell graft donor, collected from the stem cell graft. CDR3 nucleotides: TGTGCCAGCAGCTTAGGCGGGTACAATCAGCCCCAGCATTTT. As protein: CASSLGGYNQPQHF.